A single sample gave rise to the 10 T cell receptor beta chains below, sequenced in a study of blood T cell repertoires in COVID-19. The method was immunoSEQ multiplex PCR; TCRdb's version includes in-frame clones alone and lacks a portion of them. The sample comprises about 170,000 clones, about 83% of which are singletons, and less than 3% rests with the top ten. The source material was peripheral blood. These TCRs come from a woman of 80 years or more with COVID-19, enrolled during active disease.

This chain links TRBV2 with TRBJ2-1, with TRBD1 matching over 7 bases. Germline-derived CDR1 and CDR2 are SNHLY and FYNNEI. J lost 7 bases, V lost 5 bases, and 5 bases had no gene match. The CDR3 is made up of 13 amino acids. This CDR3 reads CASSPTGLNEQFF. DNA for the CDR3: TGTGCCAGCAGTCCGACAGGGTTAAATGAGCAGTTCTTC.

This chain connects TRBV30 to TRBJ2-4, with TRBD1 matching over 9 bases. The V segment lost 3 bases and the J segment 6 bases; nucleotides outside the gene matches: 3. Germline-derived CDR1 and CDR2 are GTSNPN and SVGIG (reference sequence). CDR3 length: 13 residues. In DNA form, the CDR3 reads TGTGCCTGGAGCACGGGACAGGGAAACATTCAGTACTTC. Translated: CAWSTGQGNIQYF.

Only a few counts were recorded for this clone. The CDR3 spells CASSLIGVGGYTF. In DNA, the CDR3 is TGTGCCAGCAGTTTAATCGGGGTCGGTGGCTACACCTTC. The V and J genes are TRBV12-3 or TRBV12-4 and TRBJ1-2, with D unclear. With 2 bases removed from V and 7 bases from J, the gap between germline ends came to 11 bases. CDR3 length: 13 amino acids.

About this clone itself: Other DNA sequences in the same sample also yield this CDR3. V is TRBV5-1 and J is TRBJ2-7; 12 bases are shared with TRBD1. This CDR3 comprises 14 residues. Germline V gene data show CDR1 as SGHRS and CDR2 as YFSETQ. V lost 5 bases and J lost 4; bases outside the gene matches: 4. The CDR3 protein is CASRGQGASYEQYF. DNA for the CDR3: TGCGCCAGCAGGGGACAGGGGGCATCGTACGAGCAGTACTTC.

This clone was observed a few times. The gene calls are TRBV7-3 and TRBJ2-1; 12 bases are shared with TRBD2. CDR3 length equals 15 residues. Germline values: CDR1 SGHTA, CDR2 FQGTGA. V lost 5 bases and J lost 5; bases outside the gene matches: 4. The chain's CDR3 is CASSPGLAGHNEQFF. In DNA form, the CDR3 reads TGTGCCAGCAGCCCTGGACTAGCGGGACACAATGAGCAGTTCTTC.

The genes are TRBV5-1 and TRBJ2-1, with 12 bases matching TRBD2. This CDR3 comprises 15 residues. Losses at the gene ends were 3 bases for V and 8 bases for J; bases not matched to a gene: 6. In germline, CDR1 is SGHRS, CDR2 YFSETQ. CDR3 bases: TGCGCCAGCAGCTCCGGACTAGCGGGATTGGATGAGCAGTTCTTC. Translating gives CASSSGLAGLDEQFF.

The chain couples TRBV5-6 to TRBJ1-4; possible D gene TRBD1, 6 bases. The CDR3 extends over 15 amino acids. Germline CDR1 reads SGHDT; CDR2 reads YYEEEE. Deletions cut 0 bases from V and 5 bases from J, with 11 bases between. The CDR3 spells CASSLALGANEKLFF. The CDR3 DNA reads as TGTGCCAGCAGCTTGGCCCTGGGGGCGAATGAAAAACTGTTTTTT.

V gene TRBV12-3 or TRBV12-4 combines with J gene TRBJ1-1; D may be TRBD1 (5 bases). This CDR3 spans 12 amino acids. The V gene lost 6 bases and the J gene lost 4 bases, with 9 bases spanning the gap. In nucleotides, the CDR3 is TGTGCCAGCAGGGGGGAGGGCACTGAAGCTTTCTTT. This encodes CASRGEGTEAFF.

J is TRBJ2-1 and V is TRBV28, with 11 bases that match TRBD2. This CDR3 spans 16 amino acids. V was pared by 1 base and J by 2 bases, with 1 base of the junction left unmatched. The germline V gene encodes CDR1 MDHEN and CDR2 SYDVKM. CDR3 DNA: TGTGCCAGCAGTTTATTACTAGCGGGAGCCTACAATGAGCAGTTCTTC. This encodes CASSLLLAGAYNEQFF.

This chain connects TRBV11-2 to TRBJ2-7; 9 bases align to TRBD2. The germline CDR1 and CDR2 sequences are SGHAT and FQNNGV. The CDR3 is 15 residues long. V was clipped by 3 bases and J by 3 bases; unmatched bases: 6. The CDR3 here is CASSLTSGTNYEQYF. CDR3 bases: TGTGCCAGCAGCTTGACTAGCGGAACCAACTACGAGCAGTACTTC.